This TCR beta chain was sequenced during a study of T cell responses to AZD1222 COVID-19 vaccine. The assay was immunoSEQ multiplex PCR, and TCRdb's table has in-frame clones only and misses some. The sample lists some 120,000 clones, 80% to 90% occurring once. Trimming at V came to 5 bases and at J to 2 bases, leaving 9 bases not matched to a gene. The CDR3 has 16 residues. CDR1 and CDR2 from the germline V gene are SGHVS and FNYEAQ. The sample here was peripheral blood, taken on day 0 of AZD1222 vaccination. The chain combines TRBV7-6 with TRBJ1-3; 7 nucleotides line up with TRBD1. The TCR comes from an adult in good health. CDR3 region: CASSLLTGATGNTIYF. The DNA of the CDR3 is TGTGCCAGCAGCCTATTAACAGGGGCCACTGGAAACACCATATATTTT. The entire variable domain, with the rest obtained from reference TRBV7-6 and TRBJ1-3, is as follows: GAGVSQSPRYKVTKRGQDVALRCDPISGHVSLYWYRQALGQGPEFLTYFNYEAQQDKSGLPNDRFSAERPEGSISTLTIQRTEQRDSAMYRCASSLLTGATGNTIYFGEGSWLTVV.